The T cell receptor beta chain described here comes from a study of blood T cell repertoires in COVID-19. Recovery among Cohort 3 donors was established by two negative PCRs, clearance, or symptom resolution. Method: immunoSEQ multiplex PCR; TCRdb's copy keeps in-frame clones and lacks some. The data hold some 400,000 clones, with roughly 89% observed a single time. Germline CDR1 SNHLY, CDR2 FYNNEI. Trimming removed 2 bases from V and 5 bases from J, with 13 bases in between. This CDR3 region has 14 residues. The chain links TRBV2 to TRBJ2-7; the D gene is possibly TRBD1 (6 bases). Sequenced material: PBMCs or T cells enriched from blood (not recorded which). The clonotype comes from a woman aged 25-40 years who had recovered from COVID-19. CDR3 in amino acids: CASSELGAHDEQYF. Written as DNA, the CDR3 is TGTGCCAGCAGTGAACTGGGGGCGCACGACGAGCAGTACTTC.